This T cell receptor beta chain was sequenced during a study of T-cell memory formation after mild COVID-19. Study details: The TCR clusters were mostly specific to one donor.

CDR3 length: 13 residues. Unmatched junction bases numbered 7, after V lost 4 bases and J lost 10 bases. Germline loops: CDR1 SGHAT, CDR2 FQNNGV. Overall study results and limits: The second-wave clones peaking on day 37 were not confirmed as SARS-CoV-2-specific.

This clonotype was seen once. Its antigen is unknown. A 5'RACE reaction primed in the constant segment made cDNA libraries of TCR alpha and TCR beta, and these carried sample barcodes and UMIs. TCRdb analysed the 5' RACE reads with MiXCR anew, one entry per CDR3 protein. Here the sample spans about 390,000 distinct CDR3 sequences, roughly 15% being singletons. The V gene is TRBV11-2, the J gene TRBJ1-1; 9 nucleotides line up with TRBD1. The receptor comes from a man aged 18 to 29 who had mild COVID-19 (a few samples of this study predate the infection). Cell type and time point are not known. Specimen: PBMCs or a T cell subset sorted from them (not recorded which). The CDR3 DNA reads as TGTGCCAGCAGCTCCTACAGGGGGCGATTAGCTTTCTTT. Protein: CASSSYRGRLAFF. The full variable domain, rest sourced from reference TRBV11-2 and TRBJ1-1, is EAGVAQSPRYKIIEKRQSVAFWCNPISGHATLYWYQQILGQGPKLLIQFQNNGVVDDSQLPKDRFSAERLKGVDSTLKIQPAKLEDSAVYLCASSSYRGRLAFFGQGTRLTVV.